This T cell receptor (beta chain) was captured by sequencing in a study of glioma-infiltrating T cells after dendritic cell vaccination. In the study overall: Treatment, given 2003 to 2012, was autologous tumor lysate-pulsed dendritic cell vaccination.

Isocitrate dehydrogenase mutation was absent in all glioblastoma patients. Up to about 2 ug genomic DNA was used for TCRB CDR3 amplification. Here immunoSEQ multiplex PCR was the method, and the copy in TCRdb shows in-frame clones only, minus some. Of about 21,000 clones listed, 79% are singletons. Specimen: blood, collected before dendritic cell vaccination. The sequence was obtained from a human donor with glioblastoma.

The CDR3 DNA follows: TGTGCCAGCAGCCCTTGGGCGGGACTTAACGGGGGGGAGGCCCAGTACTTC. As protein: CASSPWAGLNGGEAQYF. This chain uses TRBV7-2 with TRBJ2-5; 8 bases are shared with TRBD2. This CDR3 contains 17 residues. CDR1 SGHTA and CDR2 FQGNSA come from the germline V gene. V lost 5 bases to trimming and J lost 9 bases; unmatched junction nucleotides: 20. Looking up the rest from reference TRBV7-2 and TRBJ2-5 gives the full variable domain: GAGVSQSPSNKVTEKGKDVELRCDPISGHTALYWYRQSLGQGLEFLIYFQGNSAPDKSGLPSDRFSAERTGGSVSTLTIQRTQQEDSAVYLCASSPWAGLNGGEAQYFGPGTRLLVL.